What follows are 19 T cell receptor beta chains derived from one specimen sequenced in a study of sequential checkpoint blockade in melanoma. Regarding treatment: randomized to nivolumab then ipilimumab (arm A) or the reverse (arm B). TCRdb's copy holds only in-frame clones and misses some; the assay was immunoSEQ multiplex PCR. The table shows approximately 21,000 clones, with 70% to 80% occurring only once. The sequenced sample was CD8+ T cells sorted from blood (inferred from file names), obtained from a patient given nivolumab and ipilimumab in sequence. These receptors were taken from a human donor with melanoma.

V usage is TRBV27 and J usage is TRBJ1-5; D is perhaps TRBD1 (5 bases). The ends were cut back, 3 bases at V and 6 bases at J, with 12 bases in the middle. The CDR3 has 14 residues. CDR1 and CDR2 (germline): MNHEY, SMNVEV (reference sequence). DNA of the CDR3: TGTGCCAGCAGTTTGGGGGGTAGTGGTCAGCCCCAGCATTTT. Protein product: CASSLGGSGQPQHF.

The V and J genes are TRBV28 and TRBJ1-5; tentative D call: TRBD1 (5 bases). V lost 5 bases and J 1 base, leaving 12 bases between the germline ends. Germline CDR1 reads MDHEN; CDR2 reads SYDVKM. CDR3 length equals 15 residues. CDR3 sequence reads: CASSRWGDSNQPQHF. CDR3 nucleotides: TGTGCCAGCAGTCGCTGGGGGGACAGCAATCAGCCCCAGCATTTT.

The table lists this clone with a count of one. This rearrangement joins TRBV6-5 to TRBJ1-1, with TRBD1 identical over 11 bases. The length of the CDR3 is 15 residues. Losses at the gene ends were 7 bases for V and 3 bases for J; bases not matched to a gene: 7. Germline V CDR1 and CDR2: MNHEY, SVGAGI. The CDR3 here is CASKGQGVEDTEAFF. CDR3 in DNA: TGTGCCAGCAAGGGACAGGGGGTCGAGGACACTGAAGCTTTCTTT.

The chain is built from TRBV10-2 and TRBJ2-7, with a weak D call TRBD2 (6 bases). The V gene's germline CDR1 is WSHSY and CDR2 SAAADI. The CDR3 runs 14 residues. V was trimmed by 2 bases and J by 3 bases, leaving 11 bases between them. The CDR3 DNA sequence: TGCGCCAGCAGTGAGGTAGCGGAAGGCTACGAGCAGTACTTC. Translated, it gives CASSEVAEGYEQYF.

The chain uses TRBV27 and TRBJ2-5; 8 bases are shared with TRBD1. TRBJ2-7 explains the end of the DNA better; the J call may be wrong. This CDR3 is 15 amino acids long. Germline loops: CDR1 MNHEY, CDR2 SMNVEV (reference sequence). CDR3: CASRSGTGYTYEQYF. CDR3 nucleotides: TGTGCCAGCAGATCCGGGACAGGCTATACCTACGAGCAGTACTTC.

The V gene is TRBV30, the J gene TRBJ1-2, with unresolved D. The CDR3 sequence is 13 residues long. The V end was cut by 4 bases, the J end by 4 bases, with 13 bases between. Germline values: CDR1 GTSNPN, CDR2 SVGIG (reference sequence). The CDR3 here is CAWTPGGAYGYTF. The CDR3 DNA reads TGTGCCTGGACCCCAGGAGGAGCCTATGGCTACACCTTC.

This clone was counted a single time. The rearrangement links TRBV19 to TRBJ1-5; D not certain. V shed 3 bases and J shed 0 bases, with 12 bases lying between them. The CDR3 runs 16 residues. Germline loops: CDR1 LNHDA, CDR2 SQIVND (reference sequence). CDR3: CASSIAGLYSNQPQHF. The CDR3 nucleotides read TGTGCCAGTAGTATCGCAGGCCTCTATAGCAATCAGCCCCAGCATTTT.

V gene TRBV28 combines with J gene TRBJ1-2; the D gene is possibly TRBD1 (6 bases). V was pared by 3 bases and J by 8 bases, with 16 bases between. The CDR3 sequence is 14 residues long. Germline loops: CDR1 MDHEN, CDR2 SYDVKM. CDR3: CASSFDRNPPGYTF. CDR3 DNA: TGTGCCAGCAGTTTTGACAGGAACCCCCCAGGCTACACCTTC.

In this sample, this clone turned up a few times. J is TRBJ1-3 and V is TRBV29-1, with a tentative D call TRBD1 (5 bases). The CDR3 is made up of 13 amino acids. Germline CDR1 reads SQVTM; CDR2 reads ANQGSEA. The V end was cut by 3 bases, the J end by 7 bases, with 13 bases between. The CDR3 region is CSVDLGGSNTIYF. CDR3 bases: TGCAGCGTTGACCTGGGGGGATCGAACACCATATATTTT.

Turning to this clone: Compared with germline, one end of the junction differs, possibly owing to a read error. V and J are TRBV9 and TRBJ1-1, with a weak D call TRBD1 (6 bases). The germline CDR1 and CDR2 sequences are SGDLS and YYNGEE. CDR3 length: 14 residues. In DNA form, the CDR3 reads TGTGCCAGCAGCGCAGGGTCCGGGGGGGCGATCATCAACTTT. It specifies CASSAGSGGAIINF.

This clone is categorized as medium-sized. V is TRBV9 and J is TRBJ1-2; 8 bases align to TRBD1. This CDR3 has 16 amino acids. Losses at the gene ends were 3 bases for V and 8 bases for J; bases not matched to a gene: 15. Germline-derived CDR1 and CDR2 are SGDLS and YYNGEE. This CDR3 is CASSARQSPGGQGYTF. The CDR3 bases are TGTGCCAGCAGCGCGCGGCAGTCACCAGGGGGCCAAGGCTACACCTTC.

The chain uses TRBV6-1 and TRBJ2-7; D perhaps matches TRBD2 (5 bases). The CDR3 length is 15 residues. Germline-derived CDR1 and CDR2 are MNHNS and SASEGT. V was clipped by 2 bases and J by 2 bases, with 13 bases between them. The CDR3 is CASSEYTGTTYEQYF. As DNA, the CDR3 is TGTGCCAGCAGTGAATATACGGGAACTACCTACGAGCAGTACTTC.

This chain links TRBV28 with TRBJ1-1, with D possibly matching TRBD1 (5 bases). The ends were cut back, 6 bases at V and 4 bases at J, with 15 bases in the middle. The CDR3 covers 14 residues. CDR1 and CDR2 from the germline V gene are MDHEN and SYDVKM. The CDR3 nucleotides read TGTGCCAGCAGCGCCAGGAGGGGAATCACTGAAGCTTTCTTT. Translated: CASSARRGITEAFF.

This clone has only a few counts. The chain links TRBV19 to TRBJ2-2; no clear D gene. The CDR3 has 14 residues. Per the germline V gene, CDR1 is LNHDA and CDR2 is SQIVND (reference sequence). V was trimmed by 3 bases and J by 6 bases, leaving 11 bases between them. The CDR3 nucleotides are TGTGCCAGTAGTATGGCCAGCGAGGCCGGGGAGCTGTTTTTT. Translation: CASSMASEAGELFF.

This clone is a singleton in its sample. The chain uses TRBV7-6 and TRBJ2-7; 9 nucleotides line up with TRBD1. The CDR3 is made up of 14 amino acids. Trimming removed 1 base from V and 7 bases from J; junction bases left unmatched: 5. Germline CDR1 SGHVS, CDR2 FNYEAQ. The CDR3 nucleotides are TGTGCCAGCAGCTTAGGACAGGGGGATTGGGAGCAGTACTTC. It specifies CASSLGQGDWEQYF.

The chain carries TRBV11-2 and TRBJ2-7; 10 positions agree with TRBD2. This CDR3 is 14 amino acids long. V was clipped by 1 base and J by 4 bases; unmatched bases: 1. Germline loops: CDR1 SGHAT, CDR2 FQNNGV. The CDR3 bases are TGTGCCAGCAGCTTAGTAGCGGGGGGATACGAGCAGTACTTC. Its protein product is CASSLVAGGYEQYF.

The chain couples TRBV7-8 to TRBJ1-2; D may be TRBD1 (5 bases). The germline CDR1 and CDR2 sequences are SGHVS and FQNEAQ. V was clipped by 2 bases and J by 2 bases, with 15 bases between them. CDR3 size: 16 residues. The DNA of the CDR3 is TGTGCCAGCAGCTTAAGTGACAGCCTCACGAACTATGGCTACACCTTC. Translation: CASSLSDSLTNYGYTF.

As for this clone: This is likely an artifact of a read error, given a far larger clone one base away. The rearrangement uses TRBV9 and TRBJ2-7; perhaps TRBD1 as D (5 bases). CDR3 length: 17 amino acids. The V and J ends lost 4 bases and 1 base respectively, with 21 bases between them. Germline V gene sequence: CDR1 SGDLS, CDR2 YYNGEE. The CDR3: CASSQDFGRVGSYEQYF. DNA of the CDR3: TGTGCCAGCAGCCAAGATTTCGGCAGGGTAGGGTCCTACGAGCAGTACTTC.

This clone was observed a single time. The J gene is TRBJ1-2, the V gene TRBV28; TRBD1 might be the D (5 bases). The V gene lost 3 bases and the J gene lost 0 bases, with 11 bases spanning the gap. The CDR3 consists of 15 residues. The germline CDR1 and CDR2 sequences are MDHEN and SYDVKM. The CDR3 is CASSFQQATNYGYTF. Written as DNA, the CDR3 is TGTGCCAGCAGTTTCCAACAGGCGACTAACTATGGCTACACCTTC.